A selection of T cell receptor beta chains follows, all from one sample in a study of shared clonotypes between healthy human individuals. The data were produced by immunoSEQ multiplex PCR, yet TCRdb's version contains in-frame clones alone and is incomplete. This sample yields millions of clones, of which 85% to 95% are seen a single time; 0.1% to 0.15% belongs to the top ten. Material: naive CD4+ T cells sorted from blood. The source of these receptors is a man younger than 30 in good health. The CDR3 runs from the conserved cysteine through the conserved F or W. A D gene is named only where the DNA matches it firmly. Clone sizes are given selectively: once, few, many, or a class where the clone is expanded.

length,D,size,V,J,CDR3,DNA
15,TRBD1,NA,TRBV28,TRBJ2-7,CASSGGQVGSYEQYF,TGTGCCAGCAGTGGGGGACAGGTGGGGTCCTACGAGCAGTACTTC
12,NA,NA,TRBV7-9,TRBJ2-1,CASSQRGGPAFF,TGTGCCAGCAGCCAACGGGGCGGCCCGGCGTTCTTC
17,NA,NA,TRBV28,TRBJ1-2,CASSFSRLGTAVYGYTF,TGTGCCAGCAGTTTCTCGCGGCTGGGGACGGCGGTATATGGCTACACCTTC
16,NA,NA,TRBV4-3,TRBJ2-2,CASSQDRGKVSGELFF,TGCGCCAGCAGCCAAGATAGAGGGAAAGTGAGCGGGGAGCTGTTTTTT
14,NA,NA,TRBV28,TRBJ2-3,CATARSRVADTQYF,TGTGCCACCGCTAGGAGTCGGGTGGCAGATACGCAGTATTTT
16,TRBD1,NA,TRBV5-6,TRBJ2-4,CASSTGTGGVKNIQYF,TGTGCCAGCAGCACCGGGACAGGGGGCGTCAAAAACATTCAGTACTTC
14,NA,NA,TRBV2,TRBJ2-7,CASSAQGLLYEQYF,TGTGCCAGCAGTGCCCAGGGACTTCTCTACGAGCAGTACTTC
13,NA,NA,TRBV6-5,TRBJ1-5,CASSRDSNQPQHF,TGTGCCAGCAGCAGGGACAGCAATCAGCCCCAGCATTTT
13,NA,few,TRBV11-2,TRBJ1-2,CASSLPQGYGYTF,TGTGCCAGCAGCTTACCACAGGGCTATGGCTACACCTTC
13,NA,NA,TRBV29-1,TRBJ2-3,CSVEGRHTDTQYF,TGCAGCGTTGAAGGACGGCACACAGATACGCAGTATTTT
15,TRBD1,NA,TRBV6-1,TRBJ1-1,CASSIPGTANTEAFF,TGTGCCAGCAGTATACCCGGGACAGCGAACACTGAAGCTTTCTTT
14,NA,NA,TRBV5-1,TRBJ2-2,CASSLPTGTGELFF,TGCGCCAGCAGCTTGCCGACCGGTACCGGGGAGCTGTTTTTT
15,TRBD2,NA,TRBV6-5,TRBJ2-2,CASSQRGGYLGELFF,TGTGCCAGCAGCCAGCGCGGGGGGTATCTAGGGGAGCTGTTTTTT
14,NA,NA,TRBV10-3,TRBJ1-1,CATRGRGMNTEAFF,TGTGCCACCAGGGGTCGGGGAATGAACACTGAAGCTTTCTTT
13,NA,NA,TRBV2,TRBJ1-2,CASSEARVNGYTF,TGTGCCAGCAGTGAAGCGCGTGTGAATGGCTACACCTTC
15,TRBD1,many,TRBV11-2,TRBJ1-2,CASSFRDRGPYGYTF,TGTGCCAGCAGCTTTAGGGACAGGGGACCTTATGGCTACACCTTC
17,TRBD2,NA,TRBV11-2,TRBJ2-3,CASSLGTSGGSTDTQYF,TGTGCCAGCAGCTTAGGGACTAGCGGGGGTAGCACAGATACGCAGTATTTT
14,NA,once,TRBV5-6,TRBJ1-2,CASSPTGDSYGYTF,TGTGCCAGCAGCCCCACAGGAGATAGTTATGGCTACACCTTC
16,NA,once,TRBV5-1,TRBJ1-4,CASSLGIQGGSEKLFF,TGCGCCAGCAGCTTGGGGATTCAGGGAGGTAGTGAAAAACTGTTTTTT
14,NA,NA,TRBV5-4,TRBJ2-7,CASSSAGLGYEQYF,TGTGCCAGCAGCTCCGCAGGGTTAGGATACGAGCAGTACTTC
12,NA,NA,TRBV21-1,TRBJ2-7,CASPRALNEQYF,TGTGCCAGCCCCAGGGCTCTCAACGAGCAGTACTTC
14,NA,NA,TRBV6-1,TRBJ2-7,CASSTIAPNYEQYF,TGTGCCAGCAGTACGATAGCGCCCAACTACGAGCAGTACTTC